This TCR beta chain was obtained from a study of regulatory T cells in long-lasting Graves disease. Study context: Graves' patients who were just diagnosed had used antithyroid drugs for under 3 months. The study, taken as a whole, reports: Segments TRBV28, TRBJ1-2 and TRBJ2-5 showed preferential usage in persistent disease. Persistent Graves' patients showed reduced TCR diversity versus newly diagnosed patients.

As for time point: newly diagnosed GD, antithyroid drugs for less than 3 months. From PBMCs, RNA was extracted and then used to make the TCR library. Patients with Graves' disease were diagnosed by American Thyroid Association guidelines. To note about this clonotype: Antigen unknown.

The junction had 6 bases not matched to a gene; V was cut back by 5 bases and J by 5 bases. The CDR3 is 15 amino acids. iRepertoire HTBI primers and Arm-PCR of CDR3 regions built TCR beta libraries. Each CDR3 protein is one row after TCRdb ran MiXCR on the multiplex PCR reads. This sample has roughly 380,000 distinct CDR3 sequences, with roughly a sixth found just once. This specimen consisted of peripheral blood mononuclear cells (PBMCs), obtained at new diagnosis, from a patient treated with antithyroid drugs. The receptor was isolated from a female donor with Graves disease. The chain employs TRBV12-3 or TRBV12-4 and TRBJ2-1; the match to TRBD2 covers 10 bases. In DNA, the CDR3 is TGTGCCAGCAGTCCTACTAGCGGGATACACAATGAGCAGTTCTTC. Protein: CASSPTSGIHNEQFF.